This T cell receptor (beta chain) originates from a study of cytomegalovirus exposure and HLA in healthy donors. Study in general: Clustering assigned 70% to 90% of the roughly 430 genotyped donors to the Caucasian-associated ancestry cluster.

The PCR was carried out with 60 Vbeta primers and 13 Jbeta primers. Sequenced by immunoSEQ multiplex PCR; TCRdb stores in-frame clones only, minus some. The sample records about 190,000 clones, 80% to 85% being singletons. This CDR3 has 16 amino acids. V was clipped by 4 bases and J by 2 bases; unmatched bases: 4. Per germline, CDR1 MNHEY and CDR2 SMNVEV (reference sequence). The sample was PBMCs. The chain employs TRBV27 and TRBJ2-7; 14 bases are a match to TRBD2. The clonotype comes from a woman between 18 and 29 years old in good health and CMV-seronegative. CDR3: CASSSRLAGGPYEQYF. The CDR3 nucleotides are TGTGCCAGCAGTTCGAGACTAGCGGGAGGGCCCTACGAGCAGTACTTC.